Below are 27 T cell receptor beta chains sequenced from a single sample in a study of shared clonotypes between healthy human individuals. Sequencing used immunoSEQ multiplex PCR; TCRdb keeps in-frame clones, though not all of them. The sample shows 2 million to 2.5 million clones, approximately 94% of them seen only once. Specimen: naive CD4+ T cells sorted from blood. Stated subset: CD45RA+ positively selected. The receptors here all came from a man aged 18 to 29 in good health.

CDR3 residues: CASSLGDGVNEQFF. DNA for the CDR3: TGCGCCAGCAGCTTGGGAGATGGGGTCAATGAGCAGTTCTTC. The J gene is TRBJ2-1, the V gene TRBV5-1; D call uncertain. The CDR3 is 14 amino acids. V was pared by 0 bases and J by 6 bases, with 10 bases between. CDR1 is SGHRS, CDR2 YFSETQ, per germline.

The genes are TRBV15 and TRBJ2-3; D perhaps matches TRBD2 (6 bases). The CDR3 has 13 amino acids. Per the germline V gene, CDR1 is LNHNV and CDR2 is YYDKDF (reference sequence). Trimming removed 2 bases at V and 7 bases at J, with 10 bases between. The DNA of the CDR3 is TGTGCCACCAGCAGACAACTAGCTAATACGCAGTATTTT. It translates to CATSRQLANTQYF.

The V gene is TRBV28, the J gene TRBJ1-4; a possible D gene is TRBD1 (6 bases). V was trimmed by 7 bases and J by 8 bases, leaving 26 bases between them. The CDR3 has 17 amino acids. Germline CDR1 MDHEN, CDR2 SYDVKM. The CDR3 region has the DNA TGTGCCAGCACCCAGAACGGGAGGGGAGGGGGGCGAGAAAAACTGTTTTTT. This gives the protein CASTQNGRGGGREKLFF.

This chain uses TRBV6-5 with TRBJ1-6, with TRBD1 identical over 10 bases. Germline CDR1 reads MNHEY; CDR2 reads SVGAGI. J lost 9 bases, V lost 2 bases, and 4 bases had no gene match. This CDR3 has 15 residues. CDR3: CASSYRRDRGSPLHF. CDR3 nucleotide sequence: TGTGCCAGCAGTTACCGACGGGACAGGGGTTCACCCCTCCACTTT.

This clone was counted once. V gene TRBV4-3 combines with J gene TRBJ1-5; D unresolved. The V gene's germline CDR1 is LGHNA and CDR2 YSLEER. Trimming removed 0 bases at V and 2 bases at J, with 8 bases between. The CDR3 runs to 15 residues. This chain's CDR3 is CASSQDYGGNQPQHF. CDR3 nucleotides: TGCGCCAGCAGCCAAGACTACGGGGGCAATCAGCCCCAGCATTTT.

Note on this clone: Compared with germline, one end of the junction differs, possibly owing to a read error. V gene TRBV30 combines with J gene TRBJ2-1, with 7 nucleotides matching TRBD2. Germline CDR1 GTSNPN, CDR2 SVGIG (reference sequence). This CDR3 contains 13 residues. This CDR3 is CAWTRLAYNEQLF. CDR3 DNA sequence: TGTGCCTGGACGAGACTAGCCTACAATGAGCAGCTCTTC.

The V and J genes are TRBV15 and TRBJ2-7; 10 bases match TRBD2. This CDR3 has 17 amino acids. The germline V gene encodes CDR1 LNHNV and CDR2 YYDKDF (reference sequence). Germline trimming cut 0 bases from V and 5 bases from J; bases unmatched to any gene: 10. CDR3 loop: CATSRDAAGGLRDEQYF. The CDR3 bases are TGTGCCACCAGCAGAGATGCAGCGGGAGGGCTTCGCGACGAGCAGTACTTC.

This CDR3 is CASTLGVASTDTQYF. DNA of the CDR3: TGTGCCAGCACCCTGGGTGTTGCTAGCACAGATACGCAGTATTTT. The chain has TRBV28 and TRBJ2-3; D call uncertain. The CDR3 length is 15 residues. V was cut by 7 bases and J by 0 bases, with 14 bases left in between. Germline V gene sequence: CDR1 MDHEN, CDR2 SYDVKM.

The CDR3 region has the DNA TGTGCCAGCAGCCCCGAGCGCGGGGGGGACTCCAAAAACATTCAGTACTTC. Its translation: CASSPERGGDSKNIQYF. This chain connects TRBV7-9 to TRBJ2-4, with 9 bases fitting TRBD2. Germline lookup yields CDR1 SEHNR and CDR2 FQNEAQ (reference sequence). The CDR3 sequence is 17 residues long. V lost 5 bases to trimming and J lost 2 bases; unmatched junction nucleotides: 10.

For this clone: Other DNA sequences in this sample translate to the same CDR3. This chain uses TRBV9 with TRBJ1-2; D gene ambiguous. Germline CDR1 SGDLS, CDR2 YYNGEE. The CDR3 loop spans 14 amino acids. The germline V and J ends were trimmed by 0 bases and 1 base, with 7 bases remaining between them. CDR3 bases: TGTGCCAGCAGCGTAGACGTCGGTAACTATGGCTACACCTTC. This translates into CASSVDVGNYGYTF. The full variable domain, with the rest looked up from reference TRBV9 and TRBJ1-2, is DSGVTQTPKHLITATGQRVTLRCSPRSGDLSVYWYQQSLDQGLQFLIQYYNGEERAKGNILERFSAQQFPDLHSELNLSSLELGDSALYFCASSVDVGNYGYTFGSGTRLTVV.

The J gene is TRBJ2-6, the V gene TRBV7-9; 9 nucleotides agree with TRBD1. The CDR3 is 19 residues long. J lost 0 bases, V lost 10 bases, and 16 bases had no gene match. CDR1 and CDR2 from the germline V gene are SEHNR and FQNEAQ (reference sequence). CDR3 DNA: TGTGCCACTCCTAAGGGGCCGGGACAGGGCAGCTCTGGGGCCAACGTCCTGACTTTC. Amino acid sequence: CATPKGPGQGSSGANVLTF.

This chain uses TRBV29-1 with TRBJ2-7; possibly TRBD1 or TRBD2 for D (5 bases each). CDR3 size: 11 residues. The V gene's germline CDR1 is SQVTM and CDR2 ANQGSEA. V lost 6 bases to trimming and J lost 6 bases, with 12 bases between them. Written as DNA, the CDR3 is TGCAGCGTGGGGAGAGGGGCCGAGCAGTACTTC. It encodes CSVGRGAEQYF.

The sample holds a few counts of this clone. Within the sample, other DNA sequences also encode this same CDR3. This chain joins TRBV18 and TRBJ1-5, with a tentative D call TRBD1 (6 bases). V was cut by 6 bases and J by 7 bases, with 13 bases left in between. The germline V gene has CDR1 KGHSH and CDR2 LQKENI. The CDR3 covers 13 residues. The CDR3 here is CASSPGEGQPQHF. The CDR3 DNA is TGTGCCAGCTCCCCAGGGGAAGGCCAGCCCCAGCATTTT.

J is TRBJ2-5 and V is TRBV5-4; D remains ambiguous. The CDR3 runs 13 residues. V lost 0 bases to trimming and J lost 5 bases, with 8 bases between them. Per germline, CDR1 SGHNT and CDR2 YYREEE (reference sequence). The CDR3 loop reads CASSLESSETQYF. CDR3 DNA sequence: TGTGCCAGCAGCTTGGAAAGCAGCGAGACCCAGTACTTC.

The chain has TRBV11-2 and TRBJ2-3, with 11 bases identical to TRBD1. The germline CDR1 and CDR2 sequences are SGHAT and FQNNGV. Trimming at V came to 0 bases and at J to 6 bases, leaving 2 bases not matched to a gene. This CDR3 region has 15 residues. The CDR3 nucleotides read TGTGCCAGCAGCTTAGATTGGGACAGGGGGGATACGCAGTATTTT. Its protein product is CASSLDWDRGDTQYF.

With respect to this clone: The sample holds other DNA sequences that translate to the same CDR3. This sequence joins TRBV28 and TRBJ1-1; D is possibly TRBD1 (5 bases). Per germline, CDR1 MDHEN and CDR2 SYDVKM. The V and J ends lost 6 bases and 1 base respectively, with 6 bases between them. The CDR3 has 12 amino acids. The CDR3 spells CASRGANTEAFF. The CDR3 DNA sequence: TGTGCCAGCAGAGGGGCGAACACTGAAGCTTTCTTT.

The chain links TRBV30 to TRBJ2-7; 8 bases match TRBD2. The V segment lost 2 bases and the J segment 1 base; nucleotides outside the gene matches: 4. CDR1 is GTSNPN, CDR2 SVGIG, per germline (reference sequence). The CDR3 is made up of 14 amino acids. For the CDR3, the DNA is TGTGCCTGGAGTCCTAGCGGGCGATCCTACGAGCAGTACTTC. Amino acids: CAWSPSGRSYEQYF.

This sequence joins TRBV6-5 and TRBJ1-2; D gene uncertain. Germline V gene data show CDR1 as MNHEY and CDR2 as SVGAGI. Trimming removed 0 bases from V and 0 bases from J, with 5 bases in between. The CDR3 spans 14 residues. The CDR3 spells CASSYSETNYGYTF. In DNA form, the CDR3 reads TGTGCCAGCAGTTACTCGGAGACTAACTATGGCTACACCTTC.

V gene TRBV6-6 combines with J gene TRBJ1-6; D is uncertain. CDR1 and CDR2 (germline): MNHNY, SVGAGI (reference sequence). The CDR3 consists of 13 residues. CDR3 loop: CAGSPAYNSPLHF. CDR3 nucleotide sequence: TGTGCAGGGTCCCCGGCCTATAATTCACCCCTCCACTTT.

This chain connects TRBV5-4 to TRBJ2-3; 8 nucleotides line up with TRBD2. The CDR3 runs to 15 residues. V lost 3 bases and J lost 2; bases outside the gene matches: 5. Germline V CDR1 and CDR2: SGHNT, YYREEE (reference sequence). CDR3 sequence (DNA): TGTGCCAGCAGCTCCAACGGGGGGGTCACAGATACGCAGTATTTT. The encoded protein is CASSSNGGVTDTQYF.

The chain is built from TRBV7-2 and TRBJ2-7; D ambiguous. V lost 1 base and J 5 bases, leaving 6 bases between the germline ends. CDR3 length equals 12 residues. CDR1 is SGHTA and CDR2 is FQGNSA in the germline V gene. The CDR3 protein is CASSLVRNEQYF. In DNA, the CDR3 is TGTGCCAGCAGCTTAGTTCGAAACGAGCAGTACTTC. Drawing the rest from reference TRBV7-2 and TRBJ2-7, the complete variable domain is GAGVSQSPSNKVTEKGKDVELRCDPISGHTALYWYRQSLGQGLEFLIYFQGNSAPDKSGLPSDRFSAERTGGSVSTLTIQRTQQEDSAVYLCASSLVRNEQYFGPGTRLTVT.

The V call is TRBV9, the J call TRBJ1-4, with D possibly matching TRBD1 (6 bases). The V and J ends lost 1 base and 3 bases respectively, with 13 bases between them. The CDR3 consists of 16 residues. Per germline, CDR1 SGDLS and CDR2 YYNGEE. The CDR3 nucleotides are TGTGCCAGCAGCGTAAATACAGGGTCAGCTAATGAAAAACTGTTTTTT. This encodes CASSVNTGSANEKLFF.

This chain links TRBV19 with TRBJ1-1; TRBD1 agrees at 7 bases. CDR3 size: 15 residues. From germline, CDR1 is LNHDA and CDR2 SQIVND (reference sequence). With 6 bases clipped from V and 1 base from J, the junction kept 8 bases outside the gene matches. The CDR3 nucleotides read TGTGCCAGTAGGCACACAGGGGACTCGAACACTGAAGCTTTCTTT. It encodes CASRHTGDSNTEAFF.

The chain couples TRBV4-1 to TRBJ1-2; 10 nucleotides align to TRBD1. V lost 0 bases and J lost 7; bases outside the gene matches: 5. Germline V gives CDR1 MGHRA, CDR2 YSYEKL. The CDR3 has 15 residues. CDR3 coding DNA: TGCGCCAGCAGCCAAGAACCGGGACAGGGGTCTGGCTACACCTTC. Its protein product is CASSQEPGQGSGYTF.

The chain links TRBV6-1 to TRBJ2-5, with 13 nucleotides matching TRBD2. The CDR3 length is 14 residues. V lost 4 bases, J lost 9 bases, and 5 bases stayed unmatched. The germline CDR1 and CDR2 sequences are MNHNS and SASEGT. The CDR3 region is CASSGTSGRVAQYF. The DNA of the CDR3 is TGTGCCAGCAGTGGGACTAGCGGGAGAGTGGCCCAGTACTTC.

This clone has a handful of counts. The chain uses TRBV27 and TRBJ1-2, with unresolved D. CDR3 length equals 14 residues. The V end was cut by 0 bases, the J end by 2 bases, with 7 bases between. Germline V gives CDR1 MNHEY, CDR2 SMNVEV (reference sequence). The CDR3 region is CASSLSGSNYGYTF. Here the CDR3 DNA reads TGTGCCAGCAGTTTATCGGGCAGCAACTATGGCTACACCTTC.

The CDR3 DNA reads as TGTGCCAGCAGCCCTGGTGTAGCGGGGGACACCGGGGAGCTGTTTTTT. Protein: CASSPGVAGDTGELFF. The gene calls are TRBV11-2 and TRBJ2-2, with 9 bases aligning to TRBD2. Trimming took 5 bases from V and 3 from J; bases not matched to a gene: 7. CDR3 length: 16 residues. CDR1 and CDR2 (germline): SGHAT, FQNNGV.